The rows below give T cell receptor beta chains drawn from one sample of a study of blood T cell repertoires in COVID-19. Profiling relied on immunoSEQ multiplex PCR, and the TCRdb table lists in-frame clones only, not all of them. The sample contains 250,000 to 300,000 clones, more than 85% of which appear only once. Sequenced sample: peripheral blood. The receptors were gathered from a man between 18 and 35 years old with active or convalescent COVID-19. CDR3s include the opening cysteine and the closing phenylalanine or tryptophan. Fields, in order: V gene, J gene, clone size, D gene, CDR3 protein, CDR3 DNA. A D gene is named only where the DNA matches it firmly. Only some rows state a clone size, as once, few, many or a class for expanded clones.

V gene: TRBV5-4
J gene: TRBJ2-1
clone size: NA
D gene: NA
CDR3 protein: CASSLDREFYNEQFF
CDR3 DNA: TGTGCCAGCAGCCTGGACAGAGAATTCTACAATGAGCAGTTCTTC

V gene: TRBV19
J gene: TRBJ1-4
clone size: NA
D gene: NA
CDR3 protein: CASSIRPGENEKLFF
CDR3 DNA: TGTGCCAGTAGTATCAGGCCGGGGGAGAATGAAAAACTGTTTTTT

V gene: TRBV28
J gene: TRBJ1-2
clone size: NA
D gene: NA
CDR3 protein: CASHSNYGYTF
CDR3 DNA: TGTGCCAGCCACTCGAACTATGGCTACACCTTC

V gene: TRBV5-1
J gene: TRBJ2-1
clone size: NA
D gene: NA
CDR3 protein: CASRGGRGNGEQFF
CDR3 DNA: TGCGCCAGCAGAGGAGGTAGGGGGAACGGTGAGCAGTTCTTC

V gene: TRBV7-9
J gene: TRBJ1-5
clone size: NA
D gene: TRBD1
CDR3 protein: CASTTGGNQPQHF
CDR3 DNA: TGTGCCAGCACGACAGGGGGAAATCAGCCCCAGCATTTT

V gene: TRBV6-5
J gene: TRBJ2-3
clone size: NA
D gene: TRBD2
CDR3 protein: CASTNARGGLDTQYF
CDR3 DNA: TGTGCCAGCACCAACGCCCGGGGGGGGCTAGATACGCAGTATTTT

V gene: TRBV11-3
J gene: TRBJ2-1
clone size: NA
D gene: NA
CDR3 protein: CASSSSISGSEQFF
CDR3 DNA: TGTGCCAGCAGCTCGTCAATTTCGGGGAGTGAGCAGTTCTTC

V gene: TRBV7-3
J gene: TRBJ1-1
clone size: few
D gene: NA
CDR3 protein: CASSSTVNTEAFF
CDR3 DNA: TGTGCCAGCAGTTCTACGGTGAACACTGAAGCTTTCTTT

V gene: TRBV28
J gene: TRBJ2-3
clone size: NA
D gene: NA
CDR3 protein: CASSSHVGTDTQYF
CDR3 DNA: TGTGCCAGCAGTTCACATGTGGGCACAGATACGCAGTATTTT

V gene: TRBV28
J gene: TRBJ2-4
clone size: NA
D gene: TRBD1
CDR3 protein: CASSFSPWTGGAKNIQYF
CDR3 DNA: TGTGCCAGCAGTTTTTCTCCCTGGACAGGGGGGGCCAAAAACATTCAGTACTTC

V gene: TRBV19
J gene: TRBJ2-1
clone size: NA
D gene: NA
CDR3 protein: CASSVRQWDNEQFF
CDR3 DNA: TGTGCCAGTAGTGTCAGACAGTGGGACAATGAGCAGTTCTTC

V gene: TRBV18
J gene: TRBJ1-2
clone size: NA
D gene: NA
CDR3 protein: CASSKLDGPAGGYTF
CDR3 DNA: TGTGCCAGCTCAAAGCTCGACGGACCCGCGGGTGGCTACACCTTC

V gene: TRBV5-1
J gene: TRBJ1-3
clone size: few
D gene: NA
CDR3 protein: CASSLLGDTIYF
CDR3 DNA: TGCGCCAGCAGCTTGTTAGGGGACACCATATATTTT

V gene: TRBV3-1/TRBV3-2
J gene: TRBJ2-2
clone size: NA
D gene: TRBD1
CDR3 protein: CASSQRTGAGELFF
CDR3 DNA: TGTGCCAGCAGCCAAAGGACAGGGGCCGGGGAGCTGTTTTTT

V gene: TRBV6-5
J gene: TRBJ2-1
clone size: NA
D gene: NA
CDR3 protein: CASSYLAGEQFF
CDR3 DNA: TGTGCCAGCAGTTACTTGGCAGGCGAGCAGTTCTTC

V gene: TRBV6-6
J gene: TRBJ1-5
clone size: NA
D gene: NA
CDR3 protein: CASSLDIQPQHF
CDR3 DNA: TGTGCCAGCAGTTTGGACATCCAGCCCCAGCATTTT

V gene: TRBV5-6
J gene: TRBJ2-3
clone size: NA
D gene: TRBD1
CDR3 protein: CASSVGQGVDTQYF
CDR3 DNA: TGTGCCAGCAGCGTCGGACAGGGAGTAGATACGCAGTATTTT

V gene: TRBV3-1/TRBV3-2
J gene: TRBJ2-7
clone size: NA
D gene: TRBD1
CDR3 protein: CASTGQGSSYEQYF
CDR3 DNA: TGTGCCAGCACCGGACAGGGATCCTCCTACGAGCAGTACTTC

V gene: TRBV19
J gene: TRBJ2-7
clone size: NA
D gene: TRBD2
CDR3 protein: CASKAGAGSLYEQYF
CDR3 DNA: TGTGCCAGTAAAGCGGGAGCGGGGAGCCTCTACGAGCAGTACTTC

V gene: TRBV27
J gene: TRBJ2-7
clone size: NA
D gene: TRBD2
CDR3 protein: CVWGRDEQYF
CDR3 DNA: TGTGTCTGGGGGAGGGACGAGCAGTACTTC

V gene: TRBV7-3
J gene: TRBJ1-1
clone size: NA
D gene: NA
CDR3 protein: CASSPLPGDTEAFF
CDR3 DNA: TGTGCCAGCAGCCCCCTACCGGGAGACACTGAAGCTTTCTTT

V gene: TRBV10-1
J gene: TRBJ2-7
clone size: NA
D gene: NA
CDR3 protein: CASSETGTYEQYF
CDR3 DNA: TGCGCCAGCAGTGAGACAGGCACCTACGAGCAGTACTTC

V gene: TRBV7-2
J gene: TRBJ1-1
clone size: NA
D gene: NA
CDR3 protein: CASSSAPGNGRSEAFF
CDR3 DNA: TGTGCCAGCAGCTCAGCCCCAGGGAACGGAAGGTCTGAAGCTTTCTTT

V gene: TRBV6-2/TRBV6-3
J gene: TRBJ1-6
clone size: NA
D gene: NA
CDR3 protein: CASSIQGLTSPLHF
CDR3 DNA: TGTGCCAGCAGTATTCAGGGGCTCACATCACCCCTCCACTTT

V gene: TRBV10-3
J gene: TRBJ2-1
clone size: NA
D gene: TRBD1
CDR3 protein: CAISESTTGDNEQFF
CDR3 DNA: TGTGCCATCAGTGAGTCAACCACAGGGGACAATGAGCAGTTCTTC

V gene: TRBV7-9
J gene: TRBJ2-6
clone size: NA
D gene: TRBD1
CDR3 protein: CASSFAGQANSGANVLTF
CDR3 DNA: TGTGCCAGCAGCTTTGCGGGACAGGCGAACTCTGGGGCCAACGTCCTGACTTTC

V gene: TRBV24-1
J gene: TRBJ2-7
clone size: NA
D gene: TRBD2
CDR3 protein: CATRTSGDSYEQYF
CDR3 DNA: TGTGCCACCCGGACTAGCGGGGACTCCTACGAGCAGTACTTC

V gene: TRBV7-2
J gene: TRBJ1-3
clone size: once
D gene: NA
CDR3 protein: CASSLRGVPGGNTIYF
CDR3 DNA: TGTGCCAGCAGCTTACGCGGGGTACCGGGGGGAAACACCATATATTTT

V gene: TRBV7-7
J gene: TRBJ2-3
clone size: NA
D gene: TRBD2
CDR3 protein: CAVGRVADTQYF
CDR3 DNA: TGTGCTGTCGGGAGGGTTGCAGATACGCAGTATTTT

V gene: TRBV5-1
J gene: TRBJ2-6
clone size: NA
D gene: NA
CDR3 protein: CASSLTRVLPSGANVLTF
CDR3 DNA: TGCGCCAGCAGCCTAACCAGGGTGCTCCCCTCTGGGGCCAACGTCCTGACTTTC

V gene: TRBV3-1/TRBV3-2
J gene: TRBJ1-3
clone size: NA
D gene: NA
CDR3 protein: CASSQSLLASGNTIYF
CDR3 DNA: TGTGCCAGCAGCCAATCCCTCCTGGCCTCTGGAAACACCATATATTTT

V gene: TRBV24-1
J gene: TRBJ2-5
clone size: NA
D gene: NA
CDR3 protein: CATSENTDGWETQYF
CDR3 DNA: TGTGCCACCAGTGAGAACACCGACGGGTGGGAGACCCAGTACTTC

V gene: TRBV9
J gene: TRBJ2-1
clone size: NA
D gene: TRBD1
CDR3 protein: CASSVTGTGGYNEQFF
CDR3 DNA: TGTGCCAGCAGCGTAACCGGGACAGGGGGCTACAATGAGCAGTTCTTC

V gene: TRBV14
J gene: TRBJ2-1
clone size: NA
D gene: NA
CDR3 protein: CASSLYSADEQFF
CDR3 DNA: TGTGCCAGCAGCCTCTATTCGGCGGATGAGCAGTTCTTC

V gene: TRBV9
J gene: TRBJ2-7
clone size: NA
D gene: TRBD1
CDR3 protein: CASSAGFGTGPWEQYF
CDR3 DNA: TGTGCCAGCAGCGCGGGCTTTGGGACAGGCCCTTGGGAGCAGTACTTC

V gene: TRBV7-9
J gene: TRBJ2-1
clone size: NA
D gene: TRBD1
CDR3 protein: CASSFGQGDENEQFF
CDR3 DNA: TGTGCCAGCAGCTTTGGACAGGGGGACGAGAATGAGCAGTTCTTC

V gene: TRBV3-1/TRBV3-2
J gene: TRBJ2-1
clone size: NA
D gene: TRBD2
CDR3 protein: CASVLGVAGGLNEQFF
CDR3 DNA: TGTGCCAGCGTCTTGGGGGTAGCGGGAGGGCTGAATGAGCAGTTCTTC

V gene: TRBV4-1
J gene: TRBJ2-1
clone size: NA
D gene: TRBD2
CDR3 protein: CASSQLLAGGVEQFF
CDR3 DNA: TGCGCCAGCAGCCAGTTACTAGCGGGAGGGGTTGAGCAGTTCTTC

V gene: TRBV9
J gene: TRBJ2-7
clone size: NA
D gene: TRBD2
CDR3 protein: CASSPLAGGSYEQYF
CDR3 DNA: TGTGCCAGCAGCCCCCTAGCGGGTGGGTCCTACGAGCAGTACTTC

V gene: TRBV6-2/TRBV6-3
J gene: TRBJ2-5
clone size: NA
D gene: TRBD2
CDR3 protein: CASSYSPWREHFLATQYF
CDR3 DNA: TGTGCCAGCAGTTACTCCCCCTGGCGGGAGCATTTTCTGGCGACCCAGTACTTC

V gene: TRBV10-3
J gene: TRBJ2-7
clone size: NA
D gene: TRBD1
CDR3 protein: CAIRSGTGLNEQYF
CDR3 DNA: TGTGCCATCAGATCCGGGACAGGGTTAAACGAGCAGTACTTC

V gene: TRBV7-2
J gene: TRBJ2-3
clone size: once
D gene: TRBD2
CDR3 protein: CASSRTSGSTDTQYF
CDR3 DNA: TGTGCCAGCAGCCGTACTAGCGGGAGCACAGATACGCAGTATTTT

V gene: TRBV7-2
J gene: TRBJ1-4
clone size: NA
D gene: TRBD1
CDR3 protein: CASSLGQGEKLFF
CDR3 DNA: TGTGCCAGCAGCCTGGGACAGGGTGAAAAACTGTTTTTT